The 17 T cell receptor beta chains below were found in one sample sequenced in a study of control samples from healthy donors and cancer patients. Here immunoSEQ multiplex PCR was the method, and the copy in TCRdb shows in-frame clones only, minus some. Of about 150,000 clones listed, approximately 94% were seen once; the top ten hold about 5%. The sample consisted of blood. The receptors originated from a middle-aged man in good health.

The genes are TRBV19 and TRBJ2-7; the D gene is possibly TRBD1 (5 bases). The CDR3 is 16 residues long. V gave up 5 bases and J gave up 4 bases, with 21 bases separating them. Germline V lookup: CDR1 LNHDA, CDR2 SQIVND (reference sequence). CDR3 coding DNA: TGTGCCAGTAGTCCGGCATGGGGCACAACAACTTACGAGCAGTACTTC. This translates into CASSPAWGTTTYEQYF.

The chain carries TRBV14 and TRBJ2-7; no firm D call. This CDR3 is 13 amino acids long. Germline loops: CDR1 SGHDN, CDR2 FVKESK. V lost 6 bases to trimming and J lost 4 bases, with 13 bases between them. The CDR3 nucleotides are TGTGCCAGCAGTGCATCCCAGGTTTACGAGCAGTACTTC. This codes for CASSASQVYEQYF.

The chain couples TRBV7-2 to TRBJ2-5; D remains ambiguous. The V gene lost 3 bases and the J gene lost 5 bases, with 7 bases spanning the gap. Germline V lookup: CDR1 SGHTA, CDR2 FQGNSA. This CDR3 comprises 12 residues. CDR3 sequence (DNA): TGTGCCAGCAGCTTCTTACCCGAGACCCAGTACTTC. Protein product: CASSFLPETQYF.

The chain is built from TRBV6-1 and TRBJ1-1; weak D call: TRBD1 (6 bases). This CDR3 comprises 14 residues. Germline V gene data show CDR1 as MNHNS and CDR2 as SASEGT. V was cut by 2 bases and J by 6 bases, with 13 bases left in between. The CDR3 nucleotides read TGTGCCAGCAGTGAACCCAGGGGAGAAGCTGAAGCTTTCTTT. Protein: CASSEPRGEAEAFF.

For this clone: This specimen includes other DNA sequences encoding the same CDR3. The chain links TRBV19 to TRBJ1-5; possible D gene TRBD1, 6 bases. The V gene's germline CDR1 is LNHDA and CDR2 SQIVND (reference sequence). Deletions cut 5 bases from V and 3 bases from J, with 17 bases between. The CDR3 consists of 16 residues. The CDR3 nucleotides read TGTGCCAGTAGTCCCTCGAGGGGGAAGGACAATCAGCCCCAGCATTTT. It specifies CASSPSRGKDNQPQHF.

This chain links TRBV19 with TRBJ1-1, with D perhaps TRBD1 (5 bases). V lost 5 bases to trimming and J lost 3 bases, with 16 bases between them. In germline, CDR1 is LNHDA, CDR2 SQIVND (reference sequence). This CDR3 has 15 amino acids. CDR3 nucleotides: TGTGCCAGTAGTCCTTGGACACGAGGGGACACTGAAGCTTTCTTT. Protein product: CASSPWTRGDTEAFF.

The V gene is TRBV6-5, the J gene TRBJ1-3, with 7 positions matching TRBD1. The CDR3 has 15 amino acids. The V gene end was trimmed by 6 bases and the J gene end by 1 base; junction bases not matched to a gene: 6. CDR1 and CDR2 (germline): MNHEY, SVGAGI. CDR3 in amino acids: CASRTPTGSGNTIYF. CDR3 nucleotide sequence: TGTGCCAGCAGAACCCCGACAGGGTCTGGAAACACCATATATTTT.

The chain joins TRBV19 to TRBJ2-2; 8 bases line up with TRBD1. With 2 bases clipped from V and 2 bases from J, the junction kept 1 base outside the gene matches. The CDR3 contains 15 residues. CDR1 and CDR2 from the germline V gene are LNHDA and SQIVND (reference sequence). CDR3: CASSITGGNTGELFF. The CDR3 DNA follows: TGTGCCAGTAGTATAACAGGGGGTAACACCGGGGAGCTGTTTTTT.

This chain joins TRBV19 and TRBJ1-1, with D possibly TRBD1 on 5 matching bases. The V end was cut by 2 bases, the J end by 6 bases, with 7 bases between. CDR1 LNHDA and CDR2 SQIVND come from the germline V gene (reference sequence). CDR3 size: 12 residues. The CDR3 region is CASSIRGSEAFF. CDR3 sequence (DNA): TGTGCCAGTAGTATAAGGGGATCTGAAGCTTTCTTT.

This sequence joins TRBV11-2 and TRBJ2-1; D not certain. The V end lost 5 bases, the J end lost 8 bases, and 7 bases lay between the germline ends. The CDR3 runs to 11 residues. The germline gives CDR1 SGHAT, CDR2 FQNNGV. The CDR3 region is CASSPSDEQFF. The CDR3 DNA reads as TGTGCCAGCAGCCCCTCAGATGAGCAGTTCTTC.

This chain connects TRBV29-1 to TRBJ1-4; 9 nucleotides line up with TRBD1. The V and J ends lost 4 bases and 10 bases, in that order; junction bases with no gene match: 1. The germline CDR1 and CDR2 sequences are SQVTM and ANQGSEA. This CDR3 has 11 amino acids. This CDR3 is CSVGQGGKLFF. The CDR3 DNA follows: TGCAGCGTTGGACAGGGGGGAAAACTGTTTTTT.

The V gene is TRBV4-3, the J gene TRBJ2-7, with 9 bases fitting TRBD1. The V gene end was trimmed by 3 bases and the J gene end by 5 bases; junction bases not matched to a gene: 11. The germline gives CDR1 LGHNA, CDR2 YSLEER. The CDR3 runs 16 residues. The CDR3 loop reads CASSHLGQGRFNEQYF. In DNA form, the CDR3 reads TGCGCCAGCAGCCACCTAGGACAGGGGAGGTTCAACGAGCAGTACTTC.

The chain recombines TRBV12-3 or TRBV12-4 with TRBJ2-7; D gene ambiguous. The CDR3 covers 12 residues. Deletions cut 3 bases from V and 9 bases from J, with 12 bases between. In DNA, the CDR3 is TGTGCCAGCAGTTTTACAGCGCTTCGGCAGTACTTC. Translation: CASSFTALRQYF.

The chain recombines TRBV6-5 with TRBJ1-2; D uncertain. Trimming removed 10 bases at V and 4 bases at J, with 16 bases between. The CDR3 is made up of 13 amino acids. Germline values: CDR1 MNHEY, CDR2 SVGAGI. The DNA of the CDR3 is TGTGCCATATCCTTCGGGGAATCCTATGGCTACACCTTC. It yields the protein CAISFGESYGYTF.

The CDR3 sequence: CASSYLTGGEQPQHF. CDR3 DNA sequence: TGTGCCAGCAGTTACTTGACAGGGGGTGAACAGCCCCAGCATTTT. The rearrangement uses TRBV6-6 and TRBJ1-5; 9 bases fit TRBD1. The CDR3 length is 15 residues. Germline V gene data show CDR1 as MNHNY and CDR2 as SVGAGI (reference sequence). After removal of 1 base from V and 7 bases from J, the junction contained 5 bases not matched to a gene.

The J gene is TRBJ2-7, the V gene TRBV5-4, with D possibly matching TRBD2 (6 bases). V was shortened by 3 bases and J by 3 bases, with 19 bases between the two germline ends. CDR3 length: 16 residues. Germline V gene lookup returns CDR1 SGHNT and CDR2 YYREEE (reference sequence). The CDR3 loop is CASSSGGTAGDYEQYF. As DNA, the CDR3 is TGTGCCAGCAGCTCCGGCGGGACCGCCGGGGACTACGAGCAGTACTTC. Variable domain in full (rest from reference TRBV5-4 and TRBJ2-7): ETGVTQSPTHLIKTRGQQVTLRCSSQSGHNTVSWYQQALGQGPQFIFQYYREEENGRGNFPPRFSGLQFPNYSSELNVNALELDDSALYLCASSSGGTAGDYEQYFGPGTRLTVT.

V usage is TRBV19 and J usage is TRBJ2-1; 7 bases match TRBD1. V shed 9 bases, J shed 8 bases, and the junction held 10 bases outside the gene matches. Germline CDR1 and CDR2: LNHDA and SQIVND (reference sequence). CDR3 size: 13 residues. CDR3 residues: CASARPRGYEQFF. DNA of the CDR3: TGTGCCAGCGCCCGCCCCAGGGGGTATGAGCAGTTCTTC.